These 26 T cell receptor beta chains were sequenced from one sample in a study of OX40 agonist ivuxolimab in advanced cancers. The protocol was immunoSEQ multiplex PCR, while the TCRdb copy is restricted to in-frame clones and leaves out a portion. Of some 65,000 clones in the sample, about 85% were seen once. Sequencing was performed on CD4+ or CD8+ T cells sorted from blood, taken in a trial of the OX40 agonist ivuxolimab. The receptors derive from an adult with an advanced solid tumor such as melanoma, head and neck, liver or kidney cancer.

CDR3 residues: CAWSEANSGNTIYF. CDR3 bases: TGTGCCTGGAGTGAGGCAAACTCTGGAAACACCATATATTTT. The genes are TRBV30 and TRBJ1-3; no definite D call. CDR3 length: 14 residues. V lost 1 base and J lost 0, with 7 bases in between. The V gene's germline CDR1 is GTSNPN and CDR2 SVGIG (reference sequence).

The chain couples TRBV2 to TRBJ1-4, with 8 bases identical to TRBD1. The V gene's germline CDR1 is SNHLY and CDR2 FYNNEI. The CDR3 extends over 14 amino acids. The V and J ends lost 6 bases and 0 bases, in that order; junction bases with no gene match: 0. The CDR3 bases are TGTGCCAGCAGGGGACAGGCAACTAATGAAAAACTGTTTTTT. Protein: CASRGQATNEKLFF.

The V call is TRBV7-2, the J call TRBJ2-3; 7 bases fit TRBD1. The CDR3 loop spans 15 amino acids. Per the germline V gene, CDR1 is SGHTA and CDR2 is FQGNSA. Trimming cost V 3 bases and J 4 bases; bases outside gene matches: 7. CDR3 bases: TGTGCCAGCAGCTTCCAAAGGGGGCGAGCAGATACGCAGTATTTT. Translating it yields CASSFQRGRADTQYF.

The chain employs TRBV15 and TRBJ2-3, with D possibly called TRBD1 or TRBD2 (6 bases each). The CDR3 totals 15 residues. Germline values: CDR1 LNHNV, CDR2 YYDKDF (reference sequence). With 0 bases removed from V and 4 bases from J, the gap between germline ends came to 11 bases. The CDR3 DNA reads TGTGCCACCAGCAGAGATAAGGGGGGCCCAGATACGCAGTATTTT. Protein sequence: CATSRDKGGPDTQYF.

A single count supports this clone. This chain's CDR3 is CASSQGSGPVDEQFF. CDR3 nucleotide sequence: TGCGCCAGCAGCCAAGGTAGCGGGCCCGTAGATGAGCAGTTCTTC. This chain joins TRBV4-3 and TRBJ2-1, with TRBD2 matching over 7 bases. Germline assignment: CDR1 LGHNA and CDR2 YSLEER. V shed 1 base and J 8 bases; nucleotides not matched to a gene: 8. This CDR3 comprises 15 residues.

The rearrangement links TRBV9 to TRBJ2-5; D not certain. V was pared by 4 bases and J by 0 bases, with 10 bases between. In germline, CDR1 is SGDLS, CDR2 YYNGEE. This CDR3 is built from 14 residues. The CDR3 bases are TGTGCCAGCAGCAAACACCCCTACCAAGAGACCCAGTACTTC. Translation: CASSKHPYQETQYF.

This clone was counted between two and nine times. The rearrangement uses TRBV28 and TRBJ2-7; perhaps D is TRBD1 or TRBD2 (5 bases each). Trimming took 7 bases from V and 4 from J, leaving 11 bases between them. Germline CDR1 MDHEN, CDR2 SYDVKM. The CDR3 runs 12 residues. The DNA for the CDR3 is TGTGCCAGCAAGAGGGGTTCTTACGAGCAGTACTTC. This translates into CASKRGSYEQYF.

This clone was detected once. This chain links TRBV27 with TRBJ2-5; the D gene is possibly TRBD1 (6 bases). This CDR3 has 14 residues. Germline V gives CDR1 MNHEY, CDR2 SMNVEV (reference sequence). V gave up 5 bases and J gave up 5 bases, with 15 bases separating them. CDR3 sequence reads: CASSLGARGETQYF. The DNA for the CDR3 is TGTGCCAGCAGTCTGGGTGCTAGGGGGGAGACCCAGTACTTC.

The J gene is TRBJ2-5, the V gene TRBV11-2, with 8 bases fitting TRBD1. This CDR3 contains 15 residues. Germline V gene data show CDR1 as SGHAT and CDR2 as FQNNGV. Unmatched junction bases numbered 7, after V lost 2 bases and J lost 5 bases. The DNA for the CDR3 is TGTGCCAGCAGCTTACAGGGGGCACCGGAGGAGACCCAGTACTTC. Protein product: CASSLQGAPEETQYF.

The chain employs TRBV10-3 and TRBJ1-3; D possibly corresponds to TRBD1 (5 bases). In germline, CDR1 is ENHRY, CDR2 SYGVKD. V lost 10 bases to trimming and J lost 4 bases, with 17 bases between them. The CDR3 extends over 14 amino acids. The CDR3 nucleotides are TGTGCCACCAGGGCGGACGGTGAGGGAAACACCATATATTTT. Its protein product is CATRADGEGNTIYF.

The chain links TRBV28 to TRBJ2-5; 7 bases are a match to TRBD2. After removal of 5 bases from V and 5 bases from J, the junction contained 11 bases not matched to a gene. Germline CDR1 is MDHEN and CDR2 is SYDVKM. This CDR3 spans 15 amino acids. CDR3 region: CASSTPGREAETQYF. CDR3 coding DNA: TGTGCCAGCAGTACCCCAGGGAGGGAGGCGGAGACCCAGTACTTC.

The chain couples TRBV6-1 to TRBJ1-5, with 7 bases matching TRBD1. The V gene's germline CDR1 is MNHNS and CDR2 SASEGT. The CDR3 is 13 amino acids. With 5 bases clipped from V and 6 bases from J, the junction kept 4 bases outside the gene matches. CDR3 region: CASSSDRAQPQHF. In DNA, the CDR3 is TGTGCCAGCAGTTCTGACAGGGCTCAGCCCCAGCATTTT.

The rearrangement links TRBV7-9 to TRBJ2-3, with a tentative D call TRBD2 (6 bases). The CDR3 contains 15 residues. Germline-derived CDR1 and CDR2 are SEHNR and FQNEAQ (reference sequence). V lost 4 bases to trimming and J lost 2 bases, with 13 bases between them. As DNA, the CDR3 is TGTGCCAGCAGCTGGGGCGGGATAAACACAGATACGCAGTATTTT. It is translated as CASSWGGINTDTQYF.

The gene calls are TRBV7-2 and TRBJ1-6; D is possibly TRBD1 (6 bases). Germline CDR1 reads SGHTA; CDR2 reads FQGNSA. CDR3 length: 16 residues. Between the trimmed V and J ends, which lost 7 bases and 5 bases, there was a span of 18 bases. The CDR3 nucleotides are TGTGCCAGCACCCTACCAGGGGAGGGGGATAATTCACCCCTCCACTTT. Amino acids: CASTLPGEGDNSPLHF.

This chain joins TRBV7-2 and TRBJ2-5; 11 positions agree with TRBD2. Germline V gives CDR1 SGHTA, CDR2 FQGNSA. There are 15 residues in the CDR3. V gave up 1 base and J gave up 3 bases; unmatched junction bases: 1. This CDR3 is CASSLGGLAEETQYF. The CDR3, as DNA: TGTGCCAGCAGCTTAGGGGGACTAGCGGAAGAGACCCAGTACTTC. The entire variable domain, with the rest obtained from reference TRBV7-2 and TRBJ2-5, is as follows: GAGVSQSPSNKVTEKGKDVELRCDPISGHTALYWYRQSLGQGLEFLIYFQGNSAPDKSGLPSDRFSAERTGGSVSTLTIQRTQQEDSAVYLCASSLGGLAEETQYFGPGTRLLVL.

J is TRBJ2-2 and V is TRBV23-1; 9 bases are a match to TRBD1. TRBV23-1 is flagged as an ORF with uncertain function. This CDR3 is 19 amino acids long. With V trimmed by 0 bases and J by 0 bases, 8 bases remained unmatched. The CDR3 is CASSQSPDRGTSNTGELFF. CDR3 DNA: TGCGCCAGCAGTCAATCGCCCGACAGGGGGACCTCGAACACCGGGGAGCTGTTTTTT.

The count of this clone is one. This chain links TRBV7-9 with TRBJ1-6; no clear D. The V end was cut by 5 bases, the J end by 7 bases, with 18 bases between. The CDR3 totals 16 residues. Germline V lookup: CDR1 SEHNR, CDR2 FQNEAQ (reference sequence). The CDR3 protein is CASSESFKNRNSPLHF. Here the CDR3 DNA reads TGTGCCAGCAGCGAAAGTTTTAAGAACCGGAATTCACCCCTCCACTTT. Looking up the rest from reference TRBV7-9 and TRBJ1-6 gives the full variable domain: DTGVSQNPRHKITKRGQNVTFRCDPISEHNRLYWYRQTLGQGPEFLTYFQNEAQLEKSRLLSDRFSAERPKGSFSTLEIQRTEQGDSAMYLCASSESFKNRNSPLHFGNGTRLTVT.

V and J are TRBV7-2 and TRBJ2-3, with D perhaps being TRBD1 or TRBD2 (5 bases each). The CDR3 runs to 16 residues. With 0 bases removed from V and 2 bases from J, the gap between germline ends came to 12 bases. Germline-derived CDR1 and CDR2 are SGHTA and FQGNSA. CDR3 amino acids: CASSLALGRITDTQYF. Here the CDR3 DNA reads TGTGCCAGCAGCTTAGCGCTGGGACGAATCACAGATACGCAGTATTTT. The full variable domain, completed using reference TRBV7-2 and TRBJ2-3, is GAGVSQSPSNKVTEKGKDVELRCDPISGHTALYWYRQSLGQGLEFLIYFQGNSAPDKSGLPSDRFSAERTGGSVSTLTIQRTQQEDSAVYLCASSLALGRITDTQYFGPGTRLTVL.

The rearrangement links TRBV28 to TRBJ1-1; D is possibly TRBD1 (5 bases). This CDR3 region has 14 residues. V was trimmed by 8 bases and J by 0 bases, leaving 13 bases between them. The germline CDR1 and CDR2 sequences are MDHEN and SYDVKM. CDR3 sequence: CASSRGELNTEAFF. The CDR3 nucleotides read TGTGCCAGCTCGCGGGGGGAATTGAACACTGAAGCTTTCTTT.

The V gene is TRBV6-1, the J gene TRBJ1-1; TRBD1 aligns across 7 bases. The CDR3 covers 12 residues. V dropped 6 bases and J dropped 6; count of bases not matched to a gene: 4. The germline CDR1 and CDR2 sequences are MNHNS and SASEGT. CDR3 amino acids: CASRTGFAEAFF. The CDR3 nucleotides read TGTGCCAGCAGGACAGGGTTCGCTGAAGCTTTCTTT.

This clone appeared once. The chain carries TRBV5-1 and TRBJ1-5; 9 positions agree with TRBD1. Germline V gene sequence: CDR1 SGHRS, CDR2 YFSETQ. V gave up 1 base and J gave up 3 bases; unmatched junction bases: 8. The CDR3 length is 17 residues. The CDR3 coding sequence is TGCGCCAGCAGCTTGACGGTGACAGGGGGTAACAATCAGCCCCAGCATTTT. Its translation: CASSLTVTGGNNQPQHF.

This chain joins TRBV7-3 and TRBJ1-1; no clear D. The germline V and J ends were trimmed by 0 bases and 1 base, with 3 bases remaining between them. Germline CDR1 is SGHTA and CDR2 is FQGTGA. The CDR3 consists of 13 residues. Here the CDR3 reads CASSLTENTEAFF. CDR3 bases: TGTGCCAGCAGCTTAACGGAGAACACTGAAGCTTTCTTT.

V usage is TRBV28 and J usage is TRBJ1-5; no clear D gene. The CDR3 runs 13 residues. V lost 5 bases and J lost 4, with 9 bases in between. CDR1 and CDR2 from the germline V gene are MDHEN and SYDVKM. The CDR3 nucleotides read TGTGCCAGCAGTCAACCCCGGAATCAGCCCCAGCATTTT. Its translation is CASSQPRNQPQHF.

The chain joins TRBV4-3 to TRBJ2-1; D is unclear. V lost 0 bases, J lost 8 bases, and 14 bases lay in between. CDR1 is LGHNA, CDR2 YSLEER, per germline. This CDR3 comprises 15 residues. The CDR3 region has the DNA TGCGCCAGCAGCCAAGATCACCCTAGTTGGGATGAGCAGTTCTTC. Translated, it gives CASSQDHPSWDEQFF.

For the CDR3, the DNA is TGCGCCAGCAGCTTCGCAGGGGACCCAGAGACCCAGTACTTC. Its protein is CASSFAGDPETQYF. The V gene is TRBV5-1, the J gene TRBJ2-5, with a tentative D call TRBD1 (6 bases). The germline V and J ends were trimmed by 2 bases and 4 bases, with 12 bases remaining between them. From germline, CDR1 is SGHRS and CDR2 YFSETQ. The CDR3 covers 14 residues.

J is TRBJ2-3 and V is TRBV4-1; the D is unclear. The CDR3 totals 12 residues. CDR1 MGHRA and CDR2 YSYEKL come from the germline V gene. Trimming left V 1 base short and J 5 bases short, with 4 bases between. For the CDR3, the DNA is TGCGCCAGCAGCCAAGGAGGAGATACGCAGTATTTT. Its protein is CASSQGGDTQYF.